Shown below are 8 T cell receptor beta chains from a single sample sequenced in a study of Graves' ophthalmopathy and Graves' hyperthyroidism. CDR3 regions of TCR beta were amplified from RNA transcripts. Second-round multiplex PCR followed a first-round RT-PCR using HTBI primers. One entry per CDR3 protein results from TCRdb running MiXCR on the multiplex PCR reads. This sample has about 620,000 distinct CDR3 sequences; around a fifth occur once, and the top ten carry around 7%. The sequencing sample was made of peripheral blood. Receptors originate from a woman aged 18 to 35 with stable Graves' hyperthyroidism. Some clones in this sample may be carry-over from other donors' samples.

This sequence joins TRBV20-1 and TRBJ2-7, with 7 bases identical to TRBD1. Trimming at V came to 6 bases and at J to 1 base, leaving 9 bases not matched to a gene. Per germline, CDR1 DFQATT and CDR2 SNEGSKA (reference sequence). The CDR3 has 14 amino acids. The CDR3 DNA is TGCAGTGCACGCGCAGGGGGAAGGTCCTACGAGCAGTACTTC. Encoded protein: CSARAGGRSYEQYF.

Ten or more counts support this clonotype. The chain carries TRBV6-1 and TRBJ2-2, with 8 bases fitting TRBD2. Trimming removed 6 bases from V and 5 bases from J; junction bases left unmatched: 8. The CDR3 is 15 residues long. Germline assignment: CDR1 MNHNS and CDR2 SASEGT. The CDR3 DNA reads TGTGCCAGCAGGGGGGGACTAGTAGATACCGGGGAGCTGTTTTTT. This sequence encodes CASRGGLVDTGELFF.

Regarding this clonotype: Given a much more abundant clone one base away, this may be a read error. The chain employs TRBV12-3 or TRBV12-4 and TRBJ1-2; perhaps TRBD1 as D (5 bases). Trimming took off 8 bases at V and 4 bases at J, with 11 bases between the two ends. The CDR3 is 12 amino acids. The CDR3 spells CASAGRGYGYTF. CDR3 sequence (DNA): TGTGCCAGCGCAGGGCGCGGCTATGGCTACACCTTC.

This clonotype was seen ten or more times. CDR3 DNA: TGTGCCAGCAGTGATTCGTACGCCCAGTACTTC. As protein: CASSDSYAQYF. V is TRBV12-3 or TRBV12-4 and J is TRBJ2-5; D remains ambiguous. The ends were cut back, 5 bases at V and 9 bases at J, with 10 bases in the middle. The length of the CDR3 is 11 residues.

This clonotype has a count of ten or more. The chain carries TRBV29-1 and TRBJ1-1; 7 bases align to TRBD1. Germline CDR1 reads SQVTM; CDR2 reads ANQGSEA. This CDR3 is 12 amino acids long. V lost 6 bases, J lost 6 bases, and 7 bases stayed unmatched. The CDR3 loop reads CSVRDRAPEAFF. The CDR3 coding sequence is TGCAGCGTAAGAGACAGGGCCCCTGAAGCTTTCTTT.

This clonotype appeared many times. The CDR3, as DNA: TGCAGCGTAACGAAAGGGGGCAGCGGGAGTCGAGAGACCCAGTACTTC. Translation gives CSVTKGGSGSRETQYF. The chain combines TRBV29-1 with TRBJ2-5; D is possibly TRBD2 (8 bases). The CDR3 runs 16 residues. CDR1 is SQVTM and CDR2 is ANQGSEA in the germline V gene. V dropped 6 bases and J dropped 4 bases, with 24 bases sitting between them.

There are many counts of this clonotype. This chain joins TRBV19 and TRBJ1-1; unclear D gene. V was clipped by 3 bases and J by 11 bases, with 16 bases between them. Germline CDR1 is LNHDA and CDR2 is SQIVND (reference sequence). The CDR3 spans 13 residues. CDR3: CASSMNWALGAFF. CDR3 nucleotides: TGTGCCAGTAGTATGAACTGGGCGCTAGGGGCTTTCTTT.

This clonotype was seen at least ten times. The chain recombines TRBV6-2 or TRBV6-3 with TRBJ2-5; no definite D call. V gave up 6 bases and J gave up 0 bases, with 2 bases separating them. The CDR3 is 11 residues long. CDR1 MNHEY and CDR2 SVGEGT come from the germline V gene. CDR3 nucleotides: TGTGCCAGCAGCGACCAAGAGACCCAGTACTTC. Translation gives CASSDQETQYF.